Listed here are 28 T cell receptor beta chains from one sample, sequenced in a study of cytomegalovirus exposure and HLA in healthy donors. The PCR used 60 Vbeta and 13 Jbeta primers. Profiling relied on immunoSEQ multiplex PCR, and the TCRdb table lists in-frame clones only, not all of them. The table records about 180,000 clones, roughly 85% of them present only once. The specimen sequenced was PBMCs. Receptors originate from a woman between 40 and 55 years old in good health and CMV-seronegative.

The chain recombines TRBV5-3 with TRBJ1-2; tentatively, D is TRBD1 (5 bases). TRBV5-3 is an ORF, with its function uncertain. The CDR3 totals 15 residues. With 4 bases removed from V and 8 bases from J, the gap between germline ends came to 21 bases. The CDR3 is CARSMGPRSRRGYTF. CDR3 in DNA: TGTGCCAGAAGCATGGGACCGCGGTCCCGTCGCGGCTACACCTTC.

The chain recombines TRBV10-3 with TRBJ2-6, with 9 bases aligning to TRBD1. V was pared by 7 bases and J by 0 bases, with 10 bases of the junction left unmatched. There are 18 residues in the CDR3. From germline, CDR1 is ENHRY and CDR2 SYGVKD. CDR3 sequence reads: CAINSGTGIPSGANVLTF. The CDR3 nucleotides are TGTGCCATCAACTCCGGGACAGGGATCCCCTCTGGGGCCAACGTCCTGACTTTC.

This sequence joins TRBV5-1 and TRBJ2-2; D is possibly TRBD2 (6 bases). V lost 4 bases and J lost 4, with 17 bases in between. The CDR3 has 16 residues. Germline CDR1 is SGHRS and CDR2 is YFSETQ. The chain's CDR3 is CASSPRWGVGTGELFF. The CDR3 region has the DNA TGCGCCAGCAGCCCCCGGTGGGGGGTCGGCACCGGGGAGCTGTTTTTT.

The chain carries TRBV7-2 and TRBJ1-2; D unclear. This CDR3 is built from 16 residues. Trimming pared 0 bases from V and 3 bases from J, leaving 14 bases between. Germline CDR1 is SGHTA and CDR2 is FQGNSA. In DNA form, the CDR3 reads TGTGCCAGCAGCTTAGCAAGGCCGGGGAGGGACTATGGCTACACCTTC. Its protein is CASSLARPGRDYGYTF.

The DNA of the CDR3 is TGTGCCAGCAGCTTAAGGGCAACGGGAGGGGAGGTAGGGAATGAGCAGTTCTTC. This translates into CASSLRATGGEVGNEQFF. The J gene is TRBJ2-1, the V gene TRBV7-9; 8 bases fit TRBD2. J was trimmed by 7 bases and V by 2 bases; bases with no gene match: 16. Germline CDR1 is SEHNR and CDR2 is FQNEAQ (reference sequence). CDR3 length: 18 amino acids.

As regards this clone: An end of the junction does not agree with germline; a read error may underlie this. The chain uses TRBV7-7 and TRBJ1-1; maybe TRBD1 (5 bases). This CDR3 is built from 13 residues. Germline CDR1 SSHAT, CDR2 FNYEAQ (reference sequence). Written as DNA, the CDR3 is TGTGCTAGCAGCTTACTCGCGGGGGCTGAAGCTTTCTTT. Translation: CASSLLAGAEAFF.

This chain uses TRBV27 with TRBJ2-1; TRBD2 matches 7 bases. The CDR3 consists of 14 residues. Trimming at V came to 6 bases and at J to 8 bases, leaving 10 bases not matched to a gene. CDR1 is MNHEY, CDR2 SMNVEV, per germline (reference sequence). The DNA for the CDR3 is TGTGCCAGCAGGGGATGGGGGGGTGCGCATGAGCAGTTCTTC. Translation: CASRGWGGAHEQFF.

The chain employs TRBV29-1 and TRBJ1-2; 8 nucleotides match TRBD1. This CDR3 is built from 11 residues. The J segment lost 8 bases and the V segment lost 5 bases, leaving 4 bases of the junction unmatched. CDR1 and CDR2 (germline): SQVTM, ANQGSEA. In DNA form, the CDR3 reads TGCAGCGTTCCGGACAGGGAGGGCTACACCTTC. Translation gives CSVPDREGYTF.

The chain joins TRBV27 to TRBJ2-3, with D possibly TRBD2 on 6 matching bases. Germline CDR1 is MNHEY and CDR2 is SMNVEV (reference sequence). V gave up 5 bases and J gave up 0 bases, with 15 bases separating them. This CDR3 has 16 amino acids. This CDR3 reads CASSLQAGLSTDTQYF. Here the CDR3 DNA reads TGTGCCAGCAGTCTCCAAGCGGGCTTAAGCACAGATACGCAGTATTTT.

The CDR3 DNA reads as TGTGCCAGCAGCTTAGTGCCAGGTGGTTTGTCGGACACCGGGGAGCTGTTTTTT. Its translation is CASSLVPGGLSDTGELFF. The J gene is TRBJ2-2, the V gene TRBV7-6; D gene ambiguous. Trimming took 1 base from V and 3 from J, leaving 18 bases between them. From germline, CDR1 is SGHVS and CDR2 FNYEAQ. The CDR3 length is 18 residues.

CDR3 nucleotides: TGTGCCAGCAGCCAAGCAGGCCCCCTCAGACTGTTTTTT. Translating gives CASSQAGPLRLFF. This chain connects TRBV14 to TRBJ1-4, with no clear D. Germline CDR1 reads SGHDN; CDR2 reads FVKESK. This CDR3 has 13 amino acids. The V end lost 1 base, the J end lost 13 bases, and 13 bases lay between the germline ends.

The table lists this clone with a count of one. The rearrangement joins TRBV7-9 to TRBJ2-5; TRBD1 matches 7 bases. The CDR3 contains 14 residues. Trimming cost V 4 bases and J 5 bases; bases outside gene matches: 7. CDR1 is SEHNR and CDR2 is FQNEAQ in the germline V gene (reference sequence). The DNA for the CDR3 is TGTGCCAGCAGCTCACAAACAGGGGAGGAGACCCAGTACTTC. Translated, it gives CASSSQTGEETQYF.

This chain uses TRBV5-1 with TRBJ2-5; possible D gene TRBD1, 5 bases. Trimming took off 0 bases at V and 4 bases at J, with 10 bases between the two ends. This CDR3 spans 14 amino acids. The germline V gene encodes CDR1 SGHRS and CDR2 YFSETQ. The chain's CDR3 is CASSLAAGPETQYF. CDR3 bases: TGCGCCAGCAGCTTGGCCGCAGGGCCAGAGACCCAGTACTTC.

The chain couples TRBV7-8 to TRBJ2-1; TRBD2 aligns across 16 bases. V lost 5 bases, J lost 0 bases, and 7 bases stayed unmatched. Germline values: CDR1 SGHVS, CDR2 FQNEAQ. This CDR3 is built from 19 residues. CDR3: CASSPGLAGGRSSYNEQFF. The CDR3 nucleotides read TGTGCCAGCAGCCCGGGACTAGCGGGGGGGCGGAGCTCCTACAATGAGCAGTTCTTC.

The chain uses TRBV7-9 and TRBJ2-1; TRBD1 aligns across 7 bases. CDR1 is SEHNR, CDR2 FQNEAQ, per germline (reference sequence). This CDR3 spans 15 amino acids. V lost 3 bases, J lost 4 bases, and 6 bases stayed unmatched. The CDR3, as DNA: TGTGCCAGCAGCTTTACAGGGGACGAATACAATGAGCAGTTCTTC. Translating gives CASSFTGDEYNEQFF.

In its sample, this clone was seen a few times. The chain recombines TRBV10-3 with TRBJ2-7; D ambiguous. The V gene lost 2 bases and the J gene lost 4 bases, with 6 bases spanning the gap. In germline, CDR1 is ENHRY, CDR2 SYGVKD. This CDR3 has 12 residues. The CDR3 spells CAISEVQYEQYF. For the CDR3, the DNA is TGTGCCATCAGTGAGGTCCAGTACGAGCAGTACTTC.

V and J are TRBV9 and TRBJ1-5; weak D call: TRBD1 (5 bases). Germline CDR1 reads SGDLS; CDR2 reads YYNGEE. This CDR3 is built from 15 residues. Trimming shortened V by 0 bases and J by 4 bases, and 11 bases separated the two germline ends. For the CDR3, the DNA is TGTGCCAGCAGCGTAGGGGGGGGTTTTAATCAGCCCCAGCATTTT. Protein: CASSVGGGFNQPQHF.

The chain employs TRBV7-9 and TRBJ2-3; 11 bases match TRBD2. This CDR3 has 16 residues. V dropped 3 bases and J dropped 0; count of bases not matched to a gene: 2. Germline V CDR1 and CDR2: SEHNR, FQNEAQ (reference sequence). The CDR3 sequence: CASSFTSGSSTDTQYF. CDR3 coding DNA: TGTGCCAGCAGCTTTACTAGCGGGAGTAGCACAGATACGCAGTATTTT.

The J gene is TRBJ1-1, the V gene TRBV7-9; no definite D call. The V and J ends lost 5 bases and 6 bases respectively, with 7 bases between them. The length of the CDR3 is 11 residues. Germline-derived CDR1 and CDR2 are SEHNR and FQNEAQ (reference sequence). CDR3 protein: CASSLTSEAFF. CDR3 nucleotides: TGTGCCAGCAGCCTGACATCTGAAGCTTTCTTT. The whole variable domain, filled in from reference TRBV7-9 and TRBJ1-1, reads DTGVSQNPRHKITKRGQNVTFRCDPISEHNRLYWYRQTLGQGPEFLTYFQNEAQLEKSRLLSDRFSAERPKGSFSTLEIQRTEQGDSAMYLCASSLTSEAFFGQGTRLTVV.

This clone came up once. The chain links TRBV6-1 to TRBJ2-5, with a possible D match to TRBD1 (5 bases). Germline loops: CDR1 MNHNS, CDR2 SASEGT. CDR3 length: 14 amino acids. The V gene lost 6 bases and the J gene lost 5 bases, with 16 bases spanning the gap. CDR3 region: CASSRLQGWETQYF. The CDR3 region has the DNA TGTGCCAGCAGCCGACTTCAGGGTTGGGAGACCCAGTACTTC.

The chain has TRBV7-9 and TRBJ1-2, with D possibly matching TRBD1 (5 bases). There are 13 residues in the CDR3. CDR1 is SEHNR and CDR2 is FQNEAQ in the germline V gene (reference sequence). Deletions cut 1 base from V and 8 bases from J, with 11 bases between. The CDR3: CASSLGAGYGYTF. The CDR3 DNA reads as TGTGCCAGCAGCTTAGGGGCAGGGTACGGCTACACCTTC.

The V gene is TRBV13, the J gene TRBJ2-5; D gene uncertain. The J call is in doubt because the DNA end fits TRBJ2-7 better. Germline CDR1 reads PRHDT; CDR2 reads FYEKMQ (reference sequence). This CDR3 is 12 amino acids long. Here the CDR3 reads CASSLSSYEQYF. The DNA of the CDR3 is TGTGCCAGCAGCTTAAGTTCCTACGAGCAGTACTTC.

This clone was observed a handful of times. The genes are TRBV6-1 and TRBJ1-2; D uncertain. The V end lost 1 base, the J end lost 4 bases, and 13 bases lay between the germline ends. CDR3 length: 15 amino acids. Germline V CDR1 and CDR2: MNHNS, SASEGT. CDR3 bases: TGTGCCAGCAGTGAAGAAACCCGAGCGTTCTATGGCTACACCTTC. It yields the protein CASSEETRAFYGYTF.

The chain joins TRBV9 to TRBJ2-1; TRBD2 is a possible D gene (5 bases). V lost 0 bases and J lost 4, with 17 bases in between. This CDR3 has 17 residues. Germline V gene data show CDR1 as SGDLS and CDR2 as YYNGEE. For the CDR3, the DNA is TGTGCCAGCAGCGTAGGGGGTGGGCTAGCTGCGTACAATGAGCAGTTCTTC. This encodes CASSVGGGLAAYNEQFF.

This chain connects TRBV28 to TRBJ2-1, with D possibly matching TRBD2 (5 bases). The length of the CDR3 is 13 residues. Germline V gene sequence: CDR1 MDHEN, CDR2 SYDVKM. V was clipped by 8 bases and J by 7 bases, with 15 bases between them. The CDR3 spells CASGLSGENEQFF. Written as DNA, the CDR3 is TGTGCCAGCGGATTGAGTGGGGAGAATGAGCAGTTCTTC. The full variable domain, with the rest looked up from reference TRBV28 and TRBJ2-1, is DVKVTQSSRYLVKRTGEKVFLECVQDMDHENMFWYRQDPGLGLRLIYFSYDVKMKEKGDIPEGYSVSREKKERFSLILESASTNQTSMYLCASGLSGENEQFFGPGTRLTVL.

The chain recombines TRBV27 with TRBJ2-2, with a tentative D call TRBD1 (6 bases). Germline V gene lookup returns CDR1 MNHEY and CDR2 SMNVEV (reference sequence). The CDR3 contains 16 residues. V lost 8 bases, J lost 0 bases, and 16 bases lay in between. The CDR3 nucleotides are TGTGCCAGCGGAACATTGGGGGCCTCGAACACCGGGGAGCTGTTTTTT. Its protein product is CASGTLGASNTGELFF.

The genes are TRBV7-9 and TRBJ1-2, with 8 positions matching TRBD1. CDR3 length: 17 amino acids. CDR1 is SEHNR, CDR2 FQNEAQ, per germline (reference sequence). V dropped 5 bases and J dropped 5; count of bases not matched to a gene: 16. This CDR3 is CASSIPESGGVRYGYTF. The CDR3 DNA reads TGTGCCAGCAGCATCCCCGAGTCAGGGGGCGTTAGGTATGGCTACACCTTC.

The V gene is TRBV6-5, the J gene TRBJ1-5, with 8 bases fitting TRBD1. Germline V gene lookup returns CDR1 MNHEY and CDR2 SVGAGI. V trimming: 6 bases; J trimming: 5 bases; junction bases outside the gene matches: 3. The CDR3 has 13 residues. CDR3 bases: TGTGCCAGCAGAGACAGGGGCGATCAGCCCCAGCATTTT. Protein sequence: CASRDRGDQPQHF.